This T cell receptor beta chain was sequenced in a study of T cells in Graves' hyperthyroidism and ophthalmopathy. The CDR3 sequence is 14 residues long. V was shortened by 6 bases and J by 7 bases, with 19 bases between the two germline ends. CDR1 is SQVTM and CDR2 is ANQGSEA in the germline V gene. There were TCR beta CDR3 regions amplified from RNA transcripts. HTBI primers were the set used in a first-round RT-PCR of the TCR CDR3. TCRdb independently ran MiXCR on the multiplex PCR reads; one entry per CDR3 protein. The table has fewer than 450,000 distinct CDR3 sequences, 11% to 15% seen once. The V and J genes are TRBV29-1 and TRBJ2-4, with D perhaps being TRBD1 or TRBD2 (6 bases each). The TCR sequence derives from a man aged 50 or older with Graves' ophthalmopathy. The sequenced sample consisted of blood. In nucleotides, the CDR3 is TGCAGCGTACGAGCGGAGGGGGTGGGGAACATTCAGTACTTC. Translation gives CSVRAEGVGNIQYF.